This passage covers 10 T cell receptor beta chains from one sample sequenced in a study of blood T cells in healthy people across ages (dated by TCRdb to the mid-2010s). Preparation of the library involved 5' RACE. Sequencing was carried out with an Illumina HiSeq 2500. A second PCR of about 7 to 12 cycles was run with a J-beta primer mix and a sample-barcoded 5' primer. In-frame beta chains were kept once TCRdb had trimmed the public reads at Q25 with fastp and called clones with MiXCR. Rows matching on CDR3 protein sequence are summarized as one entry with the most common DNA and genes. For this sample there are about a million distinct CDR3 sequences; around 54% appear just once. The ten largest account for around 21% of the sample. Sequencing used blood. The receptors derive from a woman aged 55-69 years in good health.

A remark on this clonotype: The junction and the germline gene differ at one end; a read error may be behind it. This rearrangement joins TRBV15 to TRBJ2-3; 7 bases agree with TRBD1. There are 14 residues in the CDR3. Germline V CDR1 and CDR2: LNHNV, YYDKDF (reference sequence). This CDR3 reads CATSRDKWDSTRYF. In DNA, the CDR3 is TGTGCCACCAGCAGAGATAAGTGGGACAGCACGCGGTATTTT.

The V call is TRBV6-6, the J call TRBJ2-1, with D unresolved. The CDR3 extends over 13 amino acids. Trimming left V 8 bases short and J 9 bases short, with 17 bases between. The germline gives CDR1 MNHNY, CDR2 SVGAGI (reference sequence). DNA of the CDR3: TGTGCCAGCTCGGGTCGGAGCCAACTTGAGCAGTTCTTC. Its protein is CASSGRSQLEQFF.

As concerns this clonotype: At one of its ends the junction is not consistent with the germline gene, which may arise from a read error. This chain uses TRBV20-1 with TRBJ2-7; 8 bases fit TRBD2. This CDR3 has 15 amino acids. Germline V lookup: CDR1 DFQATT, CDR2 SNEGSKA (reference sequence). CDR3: CSTRNVRGGMYEQYF. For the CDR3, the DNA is TGCAGTACTAGAAATGTACGGGGGGGTATGTACGAGCAGTACTTC.

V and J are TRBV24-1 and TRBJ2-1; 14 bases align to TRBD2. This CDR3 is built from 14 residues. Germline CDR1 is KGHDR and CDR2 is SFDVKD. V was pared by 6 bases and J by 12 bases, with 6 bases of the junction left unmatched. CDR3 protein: CATSPRLAGGPQFF. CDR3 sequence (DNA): TGTGCCACCAGTCCCCGACTAGCGGGAGGGCCGCAGTTCTTC.

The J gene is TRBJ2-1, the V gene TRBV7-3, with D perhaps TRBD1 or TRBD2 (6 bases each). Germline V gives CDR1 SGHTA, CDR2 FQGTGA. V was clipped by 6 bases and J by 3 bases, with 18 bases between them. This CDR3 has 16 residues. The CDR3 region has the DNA TGTGCCAGCAGTTTTGCGACGGGGGCCAACTACAATGAGCAGTTCTTC. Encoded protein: CASSFATGANYNEQFF.

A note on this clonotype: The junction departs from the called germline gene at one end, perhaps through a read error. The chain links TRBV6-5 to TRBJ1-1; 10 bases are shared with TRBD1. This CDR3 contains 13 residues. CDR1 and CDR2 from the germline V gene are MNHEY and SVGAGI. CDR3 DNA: TGTGCCATCAGTTACAGGCGGGACAGGGGAGCTTTCTTT. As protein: CAISYRRDRGAFF.

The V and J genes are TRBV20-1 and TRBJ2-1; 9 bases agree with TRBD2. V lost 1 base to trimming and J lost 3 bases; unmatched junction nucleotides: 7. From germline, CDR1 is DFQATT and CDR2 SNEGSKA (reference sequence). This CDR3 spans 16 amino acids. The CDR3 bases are TGCAGTGCTAGAGCGTCAATTAGCGGGAGCTACAATGAGCAGTTCTTC. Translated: CSARASISGSYNEQFF.

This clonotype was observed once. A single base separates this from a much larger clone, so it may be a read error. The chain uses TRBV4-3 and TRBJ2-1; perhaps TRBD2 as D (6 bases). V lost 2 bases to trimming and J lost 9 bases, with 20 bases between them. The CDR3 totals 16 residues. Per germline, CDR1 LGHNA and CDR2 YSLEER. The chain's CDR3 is CASSQPGTPLGGEQFF. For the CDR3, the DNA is TGCGCCAGCAGCCAACCCGGGACCCCCTTGGGGGGTGAGCAGTTCTTC.

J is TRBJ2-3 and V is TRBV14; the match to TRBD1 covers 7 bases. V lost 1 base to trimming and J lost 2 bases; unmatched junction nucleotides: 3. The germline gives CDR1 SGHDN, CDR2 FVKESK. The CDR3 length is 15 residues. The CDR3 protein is CASSQGQGLTDTQYF. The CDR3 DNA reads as TGTGCCAGCAGCCAAGGACAGGGTCTCACAGATACGCAGTATTTT.

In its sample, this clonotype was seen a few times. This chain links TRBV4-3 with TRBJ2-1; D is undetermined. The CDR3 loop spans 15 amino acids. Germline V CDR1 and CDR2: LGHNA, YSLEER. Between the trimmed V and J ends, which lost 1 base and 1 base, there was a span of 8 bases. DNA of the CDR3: TGCGCCAGCAGCCAAGTTTGGGGTTCCTACAATGAGCAGTTCTTC. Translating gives CASSQVWGSYNEQFF.